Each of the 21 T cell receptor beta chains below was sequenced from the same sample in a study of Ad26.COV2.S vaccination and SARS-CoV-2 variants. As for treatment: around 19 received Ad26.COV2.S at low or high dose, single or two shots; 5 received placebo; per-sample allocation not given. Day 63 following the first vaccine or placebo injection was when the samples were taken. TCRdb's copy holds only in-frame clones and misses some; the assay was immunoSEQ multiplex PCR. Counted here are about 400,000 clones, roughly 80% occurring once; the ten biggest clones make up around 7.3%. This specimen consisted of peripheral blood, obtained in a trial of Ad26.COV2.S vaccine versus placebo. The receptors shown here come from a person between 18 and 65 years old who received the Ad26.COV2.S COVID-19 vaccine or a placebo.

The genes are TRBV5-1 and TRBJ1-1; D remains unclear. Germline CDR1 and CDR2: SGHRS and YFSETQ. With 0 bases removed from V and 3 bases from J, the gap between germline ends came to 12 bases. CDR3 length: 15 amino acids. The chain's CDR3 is CASSLDPKGDTEAFF. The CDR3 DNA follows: TGCGCCAGCAGCTTGGATCCCAAGGGAGACACTGAAGCTTTCTTT.

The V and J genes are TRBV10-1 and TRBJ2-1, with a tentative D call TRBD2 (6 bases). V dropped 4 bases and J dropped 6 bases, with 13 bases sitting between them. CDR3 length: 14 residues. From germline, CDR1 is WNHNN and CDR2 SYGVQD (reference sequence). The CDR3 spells CASSVTGEGNEQFF. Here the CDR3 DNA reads TGCGCCAGCAGTGTGACGGGAGAAGGCAATGAGCAGTTCTTC.

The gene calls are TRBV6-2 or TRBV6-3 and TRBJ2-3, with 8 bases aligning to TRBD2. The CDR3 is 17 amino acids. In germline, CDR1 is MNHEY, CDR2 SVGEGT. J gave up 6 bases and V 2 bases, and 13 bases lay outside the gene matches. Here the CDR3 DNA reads TGTGCCAGCAGTTACCCGACGGGAGGGCCAAGTAGCGATACGCAGTATTTT. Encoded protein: CASSYPTGGPSSDTQYF.

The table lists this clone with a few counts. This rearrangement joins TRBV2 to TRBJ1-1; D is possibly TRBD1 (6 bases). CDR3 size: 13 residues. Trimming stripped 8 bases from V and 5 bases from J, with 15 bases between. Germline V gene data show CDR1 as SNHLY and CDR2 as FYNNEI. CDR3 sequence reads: CASHSGVGTEAFF. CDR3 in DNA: TGTGCCAGCCATTCAGGGGTAGGAACTGAAGCTTTCTTT.

The CDR3: CSVSTVGFGKNIQYF. The CDR3 region has the DNA TGCAGCGTTAGCACGGTGGGTTTTGGCAAAAACATTCAGTACTTC. The chain is built from TRBV29-1 and TRBJ2-4; D uncertain. V dropped 5 bases and J dropped 3 bases, with 17 bases sitting between them. The CDR3 spans 15 residues. Looked up from germline, CDR1 is SQVTM and CDR2 is ANQGSEA. Full variable domain (outside the CDR3, taken from reference TRBV29-1 and TRBJ2-4): SAVISQKPSRDICQRGTSLTIQCQVDSQVTMMFWYRQQPGQSLTLIATANQGSEATYESGFVIDKFPISRPNLTFSTLTVSNMSPEDSSIYLCSVSTVGFGKNIQYFGAGTRLSVL.

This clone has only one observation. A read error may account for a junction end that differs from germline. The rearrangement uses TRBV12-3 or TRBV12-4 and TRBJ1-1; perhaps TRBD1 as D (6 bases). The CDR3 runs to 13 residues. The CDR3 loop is CVSTRGGASEAFF. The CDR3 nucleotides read TGTGTCAGCACCCGAGGGGGGGCTTCTGAAGCTTTCTTT.

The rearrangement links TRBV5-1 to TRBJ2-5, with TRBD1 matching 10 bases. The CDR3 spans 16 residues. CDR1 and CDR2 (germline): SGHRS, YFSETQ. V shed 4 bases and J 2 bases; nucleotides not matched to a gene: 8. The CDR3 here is CASSRSGTGVQETQYF. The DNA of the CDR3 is TGCGCCAGCAGCCGATCCGGGACAGGGGTTCAAGAGACCCAGTACTTC.

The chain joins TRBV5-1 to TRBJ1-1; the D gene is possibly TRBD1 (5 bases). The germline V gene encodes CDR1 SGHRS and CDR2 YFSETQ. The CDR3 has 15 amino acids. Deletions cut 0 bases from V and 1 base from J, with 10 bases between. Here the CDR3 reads CASSLVVGQNTEAFF. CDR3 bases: TGCGCCAGCAGCTTGGTGGTGGGGCAGAACACTGAAGCTTTCTTT.

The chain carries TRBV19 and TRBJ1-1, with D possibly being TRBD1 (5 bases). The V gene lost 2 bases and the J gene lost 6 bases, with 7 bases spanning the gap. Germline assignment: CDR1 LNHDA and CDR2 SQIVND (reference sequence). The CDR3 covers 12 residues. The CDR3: CASSIYRSEAFF. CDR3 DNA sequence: TGTGCCAGTAGTATATACAGGTCTGAAGCTTTCTTT. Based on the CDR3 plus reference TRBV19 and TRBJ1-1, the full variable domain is DGGITQSPKYLFRKEGQNVTLSCEQNLNHDAMYWYRQDPGQGLRLIYYSQIVNDFQKGDIAEGYSVSREKKESFPLTVTSAQKNPTAFYLCASSIYRSEAFFGQGTRLTVV.

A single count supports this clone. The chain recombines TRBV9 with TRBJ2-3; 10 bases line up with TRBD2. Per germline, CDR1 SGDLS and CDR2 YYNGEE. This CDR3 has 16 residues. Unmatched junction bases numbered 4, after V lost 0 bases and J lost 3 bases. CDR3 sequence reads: CASSVVSGGATDTQYF. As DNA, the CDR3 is TGTGCCAGCAGCGTAGTCAGCGGGGGGGCTACAGATACGCAGTATTTT.

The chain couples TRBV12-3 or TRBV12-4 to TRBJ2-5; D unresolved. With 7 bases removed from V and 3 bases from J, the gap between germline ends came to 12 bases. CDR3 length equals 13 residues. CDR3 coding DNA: TGTGCCAGCACCATAGGGTCAGAAGAGACCCAGTACTTC. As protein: CASTIGSEETQYF.

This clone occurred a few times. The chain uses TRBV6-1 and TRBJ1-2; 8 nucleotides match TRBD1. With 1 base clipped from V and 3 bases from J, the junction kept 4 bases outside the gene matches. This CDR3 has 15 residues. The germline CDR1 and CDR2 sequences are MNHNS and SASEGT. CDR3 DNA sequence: TGTGCCAGCAGTGAAGGGGCAGGGGGCTACTATGGCTACACCTTC. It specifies CASSEGAGGYYGYTF.

CDR3 nucleotides: TGTGCCAGCTCACCTTTCCCAGTACTTAGCAATCAGCCCCAGCATTTT. This sequence encodes CASSPFPVLSNQPQHF. This rearrangement joins TRBV18 to TRBJ1-5, with D unresolved. Germline CDR1 KGHSH, CDR2 LQKENI. CDR3 length: 16 amino acids. V was pared by 3 bases and J by 0 bases, with 12 bases between.

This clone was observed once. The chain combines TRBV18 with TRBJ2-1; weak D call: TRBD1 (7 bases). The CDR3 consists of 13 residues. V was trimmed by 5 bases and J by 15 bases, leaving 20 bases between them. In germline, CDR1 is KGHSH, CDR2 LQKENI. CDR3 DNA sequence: TGTGCCAGCTCAGCGACGCAACAGGGGCGGGGGTTCTTC. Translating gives CASSATQQGRGFF.

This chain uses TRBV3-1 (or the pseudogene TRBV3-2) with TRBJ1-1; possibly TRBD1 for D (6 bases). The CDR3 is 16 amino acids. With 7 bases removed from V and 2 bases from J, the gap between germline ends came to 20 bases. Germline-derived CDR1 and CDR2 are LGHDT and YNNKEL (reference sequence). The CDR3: CASNTKQGGVNTEAFF. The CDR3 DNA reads TGTGCCAGCAACACAAAACAAGGGGGTGTTAACACTGAAGCTTTCTTT.

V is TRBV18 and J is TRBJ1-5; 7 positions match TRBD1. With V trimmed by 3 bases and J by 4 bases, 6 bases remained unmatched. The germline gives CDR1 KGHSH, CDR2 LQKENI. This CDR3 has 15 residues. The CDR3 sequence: CASSPGQLKNQPQHF. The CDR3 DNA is TGTGCCAGCTCACCGGGACAGCTGAAAAATCAGCCCCAGCATTTT.

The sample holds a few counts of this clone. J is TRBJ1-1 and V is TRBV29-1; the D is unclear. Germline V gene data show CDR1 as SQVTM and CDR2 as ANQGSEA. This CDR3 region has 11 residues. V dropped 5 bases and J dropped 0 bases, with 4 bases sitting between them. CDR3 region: CSVRLNTEAFF. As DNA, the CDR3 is TGCAGCGTTCGGCTGAACACTGAAGCTTTCTTT.

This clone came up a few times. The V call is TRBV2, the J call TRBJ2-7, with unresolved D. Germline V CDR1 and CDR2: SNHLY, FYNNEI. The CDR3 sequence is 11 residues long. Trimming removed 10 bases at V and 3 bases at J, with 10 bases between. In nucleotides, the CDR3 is TGTGCCAAACGGGTGCTCTACGAGCAGTACTTC. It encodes CAKRVLYEQYF.

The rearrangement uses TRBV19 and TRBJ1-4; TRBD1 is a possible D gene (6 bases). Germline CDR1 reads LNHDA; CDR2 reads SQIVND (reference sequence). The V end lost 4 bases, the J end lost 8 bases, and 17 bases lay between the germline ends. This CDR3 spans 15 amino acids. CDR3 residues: CASSKLTGWGEKLFF. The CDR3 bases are TGTGCCAGTAGTAAACTTACAGGGTGGGGCGAAAAACTGTTTTTT.

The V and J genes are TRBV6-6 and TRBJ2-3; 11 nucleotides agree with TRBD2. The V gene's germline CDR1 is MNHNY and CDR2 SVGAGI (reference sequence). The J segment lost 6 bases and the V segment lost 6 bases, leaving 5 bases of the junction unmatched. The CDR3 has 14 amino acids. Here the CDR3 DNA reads TGTGCCAGCAGACCTAGCGGGAGGACGGATACGCAGTATTTT. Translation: CASRPSGRTDTQYF.

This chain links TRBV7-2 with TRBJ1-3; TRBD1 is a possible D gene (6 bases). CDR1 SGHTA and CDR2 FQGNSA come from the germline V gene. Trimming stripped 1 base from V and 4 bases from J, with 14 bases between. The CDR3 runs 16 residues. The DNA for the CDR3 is TGTGCCAGCAGCTTAGTCTCAGGGGCGACCGGAAACACCATATATTTT. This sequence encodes CASSLVSGATGNTIYF.